The 5 T cell receptor beta chains given below trace back to one sample, sequenced in a study of glioma-infiltrating T cells after dendritic cell vaccination. The time point is: after dendritic cell vaccination, including at tumor progression/relapse. The repertoire was sequenced with immunoSEQ multiplex PCR; TCRdb's copy has only in-frame clones and lacks some. The data show more than 95,000 clones, with around 90% seen just once and over 2.5% held by the top ten. The source material was blood, sampled after dendritic cell vaccination. The receptor set was obtained from a human donor with glioblastoma.

J is TRBJ1-2 and V is TRBV29-1; D possibly corresponds to TRBD1 (6 bases). This CDR3 has 12 residues. With 3 bases removed from V and 8 bases from J, the gap between germline ends came to 13 bases. Germline V gene data show CDR1 as SQVTM and CDR2 as ANQGSEA. CDR3 sequence reads: CSVDRQVGGYTF. CDR3 coding DNA: TGCAGCGTTGATCGACAGGTCGGGGGCTACACCTTC.

The chain employs TRBV25-1 and TRBJ2-3; 11 nucleotides agree with TRBD2. The V segment lost 5 bases and the J segment 7 bases; nucleotides outside the gene matches: 2. The CDR3 contains 13 residues. CDR1 and CDR2 from the germline V gene are MGHDK and SYGVNS. CDR3 nucleotides: TGTGCCAGCAGTACTAGCGGGAGCAATACGCAGTATTTT. This sequence encodes CASSTSGSNTQYF.

The CDR3 sequence is CASSTRSGGDTEAFF. The CDR3 DNA reads TGTGCCAGCTCAACAAGGTCCGGCGGAGACACTGAAGCTTTCTTT. The gene calls are TRBV18 and TRBJ1-1; D call uncertain. From germline, CDR1 is KGHSH and CDR2 LQKENI. The CDR3 loop spans 15 amino acids. V was trimmed by 5 bases and J by 3 bases, leaving 16 bases between them.

The chain carries TRBV6-1 and TRBJ2-1; D may be TRBD2 (5 bases). Trimming cost V 6 bases and J 2 bases, with 14 bases left between them. This CDR3 spans 15 amino acids. Germline CDR1 is MNHNS and CDR2 is SASEGT. CDR3 sequence (DNA): TGTGCCAGCAGCCAGCTAGGAGGCGCCTACAATGAGCAGTTCTTC. Its protein is CASSQLGGAYNEQFF.

The chain is built from TRBV18 and TRBJ1-6; D is unclear. Looked up from germline, CDR1 is KGHSH and CDR2 is LQKENI. V was clipped by 2 bases and J by 10 bases, with 12 bases between them. CDR3 length equals 14 residues. In DNA form, the CDR3 reads TGTGCCAGCTCACCATGGGAGGACGGCTCACCCCTCCACTTT. The encoded protein is CASSPWEDGSPLHF.